This T cell receptor beta chain was recovered during a study of long-term antiretroviral therapy in people with HIV (dated by TCRdb to between 2021 and 2024). Describing the broader study: Collection of the earliest samples took place about a decade ahead of the 2015 WHO recommendation for immediate ART, at a time when ART was typically delayed until CD4 counts fell. A total of roughly 180 cryopreserved PBMC samples were contributed to the cohort by 30 adults with confirmed HIV infection, with samples collected serially over a mean of approximately six years (range 1-12). This retrospective serial study examined whether starting ART and sustained HIV suppression were associated with changes in the composition and diversity of the TRB repertoire in peripheral blood. No cross-contamination during QIAcube processing turned up in test extractions that ran a monoclonal T-cell line alongside 30 or so polyclonal samples. Of the 30 to 35 participants with HIV, some 12 were female.

Overall study results and their limits: CDR3 length ranges in HIV repertoires were narrower than in controls, and network structure suggested an antigen-experienced repertoire with only a slight naive shift after ART. Expanded TRB clones identified before ART initiation dominated the repertoire across all time points, though the dominance fluctuated and decreased in many PLHIV after ART. The samples span the years 2004 to 2017, and the ART regimens used at that time may not be as effective as current regimens. Because cell numbers in pre-ART samples were limited, unsorted PBMC were profiled instead of sorted CD4+ and CD8+ T cells. Limited PBMC availability meant only the TCR beta chain was sequenced, without alpha chain pairing. Starting ART was linked to a significant rise in TRB diversity, yet even with long-term ART the diversity remained significantly lower than in transplant donor controls. Inferences about post-ART repertoire changes were limited because no data were available on ART adherence, viral resistance or therapy changes.

The immunoSEQ hsTCRB v3.0 assay was used at survey level resolution for TRB variable region sequencing. A depth of roughly 35,000-55,000 T-cell genomes per sample was targeted for TRB sequencing. Pooled TRB libraries were sequenced on an Illumina MiSeq with a v3 150-cycle kit. As for how the authors treated the data: Repertoire analysis was performed in R inside a reproducible Nextflow workflow that covered QC, data transformation and analysis. LymphoSeq2, an R package for exploring AIRR-Seq data, was used to implement the custom analyses. A few samples that yielded fewer than 5000 total TRB sequences were excluded, so that fewer than 250 HIV repertoires were analyzed. Of the roughly 190 retained HIV repertoires, almost 60 were collected before and under 150 after ART initiation. Repertoires were downsampled to 5000 TRB nucleotide sequences, with summary statistics averaged over 100 downsampling iterations. TRB sequences were retained for analysis only if CDR3 regions of at least seven amino acids were present. Diversity was assessed using a clonality score derived from Shannon entropy and using the Gini coefficient. Repertoire networks linked the top 5000 CDR3 amino acid sequences whenever two sequences differed by an edit distance of one. GLIPH2 predicted antigen specificity groups and MHC restriction for TRB CDR3 amino acid sequences. To flag known associations with CMV, EBV, HIV or tissue antigens, CDR3 amino acid sequences were compared against VDJdb and McPAS-TCR. Pre-ART, post-ART and control groups were compared with Wilcoxon signed-rank tests and Holm-Bonferroni correction. Held by TCRdb, this immuneACCESS table contains in-frame sequences only and omits some clones. Under half of the omission traces to an unresolved V gene where checked; the cause of the rest is unknown. V, J and clone size reflect that table, while D and trimming were determined from the DNA. Within this sample are 15,000 to 20,000 clones, with 88% of them counted one time only. The top ten hold approximately 12% of the sample.

Participants were included only if at least one PBMC sample before ART initiation and at least two post-ART samples were available. Every participant with HIV received treatment in the United States of America. Before DNA extraction, cryopreserved samples of about 0.95-11 million PBMC were thawed and then washed. At the time of the earliest PBMC sample, participants with HIV were aged between about 20 and 54 years. PBMC samples from each participant spanned 1-4 timepoints before ART initiation and 2-8 timepoints after ART initiation, with a median of 7 samples. Serial HIV viral load, CD4+ T-cell count, ART history and demographic data were obtained for every participant. A Qiagen kit on a QIAcube was used to extract genomic DNA from unsorted PBMC, with samples processed in batches of 12. V is shortened by 2 bases, J by 10 bases, and the region joining them spans 12 bases. The CDR1 and CDR2 encoded by the germline V gene are SGHTA and FQGNSA. There are 13 amino acids in the CDR3, from cysteine to phenylalanine inclusive. Just CDR3 DNA is preserved here, 39 bases in frame from base 1.

On this clone: The target of this receptor is not known. Within one base of it there is no much larger clone, and no base qualities were kept.

This sample comprised unsorted PBMCs, obtained 6.9 years after starting antiretroviral therapy. This chain joins TRBV7-2 to TRBJ2-1, with no confident D gene call. The clonotype originates from a man in his fifties with HIV. The DNA sequence is as follows: TGTGCCAGCAGCTTATCGGGCAGGAACGAGCAGTTCTTC. This translates into CASSLSGRNEQFF. The full variable domain, completed from the reference TRBV7-2 and TRBJ2-1 proteins outside the CDR3, reads GAGVSQSPSNKVTEKGKDVELRCDPISGHTALYWYRQSLGQGLEFLIYFQGNSAPDKSGLPSDRFSAERTGGSVSTLTIQRTQQEDSAVYLCASSLSGRNEQFFGPGTRLTVL.